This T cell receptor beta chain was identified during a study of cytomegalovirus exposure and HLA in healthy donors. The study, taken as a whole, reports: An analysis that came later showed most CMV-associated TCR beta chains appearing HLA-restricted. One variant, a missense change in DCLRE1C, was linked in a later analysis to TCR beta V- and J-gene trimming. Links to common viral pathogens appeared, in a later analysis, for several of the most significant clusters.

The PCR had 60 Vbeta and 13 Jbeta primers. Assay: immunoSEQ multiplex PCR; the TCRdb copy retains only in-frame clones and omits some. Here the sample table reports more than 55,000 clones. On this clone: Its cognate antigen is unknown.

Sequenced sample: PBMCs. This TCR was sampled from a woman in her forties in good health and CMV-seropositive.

The CDR3 protein is CASSLAGSVNEQFF. DNA for the CDR3: TGTGCCAGCAGCTTGGCTGGGAGCGTAAATGAGCAGTTCTTC. This chain uses TRBV5-8 with TRBJ2-1; TRBD2 is a possible D gene (5 bases). This CDR3 is built from 14 residues. Trimming removed 0 bases at V and 7 bases at J, with 11 bases between. The germline V gene has CDR1 SGHTS and CDR2 YDEGEE.